Below, one T cell receptor beta chain is given with its context. Its antigen remains unknown. Scientists amplified the TCR beta CDR3 regions from RNA transcripts. HTBI primers served in a first-round RT-PCR, which a second-round multiplex PCR followed. Each CDR3 protein is one row after TCRdb ran MiXCR on the multiplex PCR reads. Here the sample spans around 1,000,000 distinct CDR3 sequences, less than 45% being singletons. This sample is part of a study of Graves' ophthalmopathy and Graves' hyperthyroidism. The CDR3 spans 14 residues. Germline V lookup: CDR1 WSHSY, CDR2 SAAADI. V was pared by 4 bases and J by 11 bases, with 11 bases of the junction left unmatched. Study conclusions and caveats: Ophthalmopathy was separated from stable hyperthyroidism by a 13-signature model with over 85% sensitivity and about 79% specificity.

This TCR derives from an adult man with Graves' hyperthyroidism. The material sequenced was peripheral blood or thyroid tissue (not recorded which). The rearrangement links TRBV10-2 to TRBJ1-1, with 9 bases matching TRBD1. The CDR3 coding sequence is TGCGCCAGCAGTGCCGGACAGGGGAGACTGTCGGCTTTCTTT. Translating gives CASSAGQGRLSAFF.